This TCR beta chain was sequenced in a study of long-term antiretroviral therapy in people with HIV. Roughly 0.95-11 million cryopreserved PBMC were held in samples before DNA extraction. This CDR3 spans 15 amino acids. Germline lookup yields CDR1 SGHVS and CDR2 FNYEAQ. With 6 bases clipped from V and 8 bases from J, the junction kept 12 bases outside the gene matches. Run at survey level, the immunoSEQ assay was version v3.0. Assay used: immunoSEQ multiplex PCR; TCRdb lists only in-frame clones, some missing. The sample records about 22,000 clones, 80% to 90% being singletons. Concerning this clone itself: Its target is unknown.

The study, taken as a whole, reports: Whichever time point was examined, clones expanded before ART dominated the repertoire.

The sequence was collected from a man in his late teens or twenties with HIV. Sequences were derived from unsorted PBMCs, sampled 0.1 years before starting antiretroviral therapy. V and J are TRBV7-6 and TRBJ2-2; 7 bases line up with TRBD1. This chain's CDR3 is CASRPTGTGIGELFF. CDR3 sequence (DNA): TGTGCCAGCAGGCCGACAGGGACGGGGATAGGGGAGCTGTTTTTT.